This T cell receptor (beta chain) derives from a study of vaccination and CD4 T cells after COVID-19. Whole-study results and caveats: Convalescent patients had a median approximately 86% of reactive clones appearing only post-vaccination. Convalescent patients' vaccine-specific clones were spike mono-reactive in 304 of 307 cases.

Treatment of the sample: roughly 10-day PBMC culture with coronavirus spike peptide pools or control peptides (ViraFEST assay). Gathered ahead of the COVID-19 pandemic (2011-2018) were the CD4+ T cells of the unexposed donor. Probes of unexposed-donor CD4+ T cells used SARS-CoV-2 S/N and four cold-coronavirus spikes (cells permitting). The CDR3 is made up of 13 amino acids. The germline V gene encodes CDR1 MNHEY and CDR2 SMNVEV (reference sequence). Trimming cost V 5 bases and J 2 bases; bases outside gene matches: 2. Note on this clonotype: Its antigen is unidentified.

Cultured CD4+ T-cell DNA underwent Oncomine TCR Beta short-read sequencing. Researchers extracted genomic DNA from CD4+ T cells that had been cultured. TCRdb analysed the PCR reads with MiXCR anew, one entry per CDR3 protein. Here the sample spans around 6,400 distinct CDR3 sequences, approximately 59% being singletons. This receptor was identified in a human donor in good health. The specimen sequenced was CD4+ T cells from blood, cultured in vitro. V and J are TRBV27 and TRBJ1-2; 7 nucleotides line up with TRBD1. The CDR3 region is CASSTTGNYGYTF. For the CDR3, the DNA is TGTGCCAGCAGTACGACAGGGAACTATGGCTACACCTTC.